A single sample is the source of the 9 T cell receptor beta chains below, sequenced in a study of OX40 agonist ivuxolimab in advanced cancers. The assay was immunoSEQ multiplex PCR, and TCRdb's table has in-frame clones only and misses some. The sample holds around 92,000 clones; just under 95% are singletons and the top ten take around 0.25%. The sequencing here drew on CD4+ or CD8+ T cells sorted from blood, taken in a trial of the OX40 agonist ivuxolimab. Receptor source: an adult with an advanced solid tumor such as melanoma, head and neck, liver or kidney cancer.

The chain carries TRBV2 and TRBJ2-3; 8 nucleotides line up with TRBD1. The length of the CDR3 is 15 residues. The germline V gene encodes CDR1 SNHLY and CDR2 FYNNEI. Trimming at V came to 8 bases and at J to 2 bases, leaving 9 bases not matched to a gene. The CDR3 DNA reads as TGTGCCAGCCTAGACAGGGGAAGGTTCACAGATACGCAGTATTTT. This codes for CASLDRGRFTDTQYF.

CDR3 DNA: TGTGCCATCAGACAGTTTCAAGGGAATGAGCAGTTCTTC. This encodes CAIRQFQGNEQFF. V and J are TRBV10-3 and TRBJ2-1; D gene uncertain. This CDR3 has 13 amino acids. Germline V gene data show CDR1 as ENHRY and CDR2 as SYGVKD. Between the trimmed V and J ends, which lost 6 bases and 7 bases, there was a span of 13 bases.

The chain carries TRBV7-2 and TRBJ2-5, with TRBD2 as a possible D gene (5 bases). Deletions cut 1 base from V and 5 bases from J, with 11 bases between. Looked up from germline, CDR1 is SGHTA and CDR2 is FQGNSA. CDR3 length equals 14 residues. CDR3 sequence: CASSLVRGYETQYF. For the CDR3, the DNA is TGTGCCAGCAGCTTAGTTAGAGGGTACGAGACCCAGTACTTC.

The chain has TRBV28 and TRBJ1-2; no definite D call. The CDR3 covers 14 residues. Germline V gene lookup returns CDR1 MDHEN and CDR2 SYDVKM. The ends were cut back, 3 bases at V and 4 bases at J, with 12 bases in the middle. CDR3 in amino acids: CASSLGSLGYGYTF. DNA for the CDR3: TGTGCCAGCAGTTTGGGCAGTTTGGGCTATGGCTACACCTTC.

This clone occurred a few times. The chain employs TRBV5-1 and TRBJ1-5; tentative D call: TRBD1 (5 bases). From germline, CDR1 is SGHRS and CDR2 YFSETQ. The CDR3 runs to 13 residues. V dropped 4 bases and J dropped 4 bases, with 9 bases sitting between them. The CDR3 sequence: CASSRDSNQPQHF. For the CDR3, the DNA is TGCGCCAGCAGCCGCGACAGTAATCAGCCCCAGCATTTT.

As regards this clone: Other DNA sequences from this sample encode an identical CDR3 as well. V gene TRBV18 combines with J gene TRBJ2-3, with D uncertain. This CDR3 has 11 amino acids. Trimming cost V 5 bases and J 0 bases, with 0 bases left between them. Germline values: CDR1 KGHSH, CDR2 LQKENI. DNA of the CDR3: TGTGCCAGCTCAAGCACAGATACGCAGTATTTT. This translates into CASSSTDTQYF.

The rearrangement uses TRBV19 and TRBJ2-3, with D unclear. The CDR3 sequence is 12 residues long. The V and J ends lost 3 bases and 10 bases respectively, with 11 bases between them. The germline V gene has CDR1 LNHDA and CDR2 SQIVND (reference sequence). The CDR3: CASSIPGSAQYF. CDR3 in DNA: TGTGCCAGTAGTATCCCTGGGTCGGCGCAGTATTTT.

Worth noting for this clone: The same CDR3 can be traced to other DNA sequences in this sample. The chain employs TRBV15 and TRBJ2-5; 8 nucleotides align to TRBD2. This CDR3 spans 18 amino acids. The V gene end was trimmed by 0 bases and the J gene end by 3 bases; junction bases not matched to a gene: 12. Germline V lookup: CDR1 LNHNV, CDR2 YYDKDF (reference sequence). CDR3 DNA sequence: TGTGCCACCAGCAGAGATCTCAGTACTAGCGGAGGGAAAGAGACCCAGTACTTC. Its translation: CATSRDLSTSGGKETQYF.

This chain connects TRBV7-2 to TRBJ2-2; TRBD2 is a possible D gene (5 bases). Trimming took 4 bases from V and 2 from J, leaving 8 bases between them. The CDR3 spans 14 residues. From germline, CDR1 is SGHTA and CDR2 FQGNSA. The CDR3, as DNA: TGTGCCAGCAGCTGGCTAGCCAACACCGGGGAGCTGTTTTTT. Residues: CASSWLANTGELFF.